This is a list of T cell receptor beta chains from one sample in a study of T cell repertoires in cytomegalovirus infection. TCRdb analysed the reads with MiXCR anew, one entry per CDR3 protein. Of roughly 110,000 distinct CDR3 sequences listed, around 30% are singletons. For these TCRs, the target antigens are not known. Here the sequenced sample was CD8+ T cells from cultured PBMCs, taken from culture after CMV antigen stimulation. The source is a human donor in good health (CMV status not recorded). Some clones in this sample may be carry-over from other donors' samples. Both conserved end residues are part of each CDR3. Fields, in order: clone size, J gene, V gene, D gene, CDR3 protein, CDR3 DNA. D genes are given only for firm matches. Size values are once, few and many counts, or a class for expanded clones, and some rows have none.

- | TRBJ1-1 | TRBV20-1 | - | CSARKNTEAFF | TGCAGTGCTAGGAAGAACACTGAAGCTTTCTTT
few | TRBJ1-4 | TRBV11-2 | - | CASSLAYGANEKLFF | TGTGCCAGCAGCTTAGCTTACGGCGCGAATGAAAAACTGTTTTTT
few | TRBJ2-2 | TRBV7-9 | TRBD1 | CASSLPMGQGANTGELFF | TGTGCCAGCAGCTTGCCGATGGGACAGGGGGCGAACACCGGGGAGCTGTTTTTT
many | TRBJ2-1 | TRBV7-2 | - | CASPDNRGGRSEQFF | TGTGCCAGTCCCGATAATAGGGGGGGCCGTAGTGAGCAGTTCTTC
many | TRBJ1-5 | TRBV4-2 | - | CASSSEGGLINQPQHF | TGTGCCAGCAGCTCTGAGGGGGGCCTTATCAATCAGCCCCAGCATTTT
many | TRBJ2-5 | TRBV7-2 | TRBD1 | CASSRRDRGIETQYF | TGTGCCAGCAGCCGAAGGGACAGGGGGATTGAGACCCAGTACTTC
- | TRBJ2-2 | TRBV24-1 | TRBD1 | CATSGAGTGNTGELFF | TGTGCCACCAGTGGTGCCGGGACAGGGAACACCGGGGAGCTGTTTTTT
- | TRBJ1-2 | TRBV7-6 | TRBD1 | CAGTAGTGNYGYTF | TGTGCCGGGACGGCGGGGACAGGGAACTATGGCTACACCTTC
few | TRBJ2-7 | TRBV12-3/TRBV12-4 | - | CASSLDPGGEQYF | TGTGCCAGCAGTTTAGATCCGGGCGGCGAGCAGTACTTC
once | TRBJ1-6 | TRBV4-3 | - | CASSQDRGARNSPLHF | TGCGCCAGCAGCCAAGATCGCGGGGCCCGAAATTCACCCCTCCACTTT
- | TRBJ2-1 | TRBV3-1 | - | CASSAFRDGEQFF | TGTGCCAGCAGTGCATTCAGGGATGGAGAGCAGTTCTTC
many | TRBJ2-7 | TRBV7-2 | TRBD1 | CASSSAGTGDSYEQYF | TGTGCCAGCAGCTCCGCCGGGACAGGGGACTCCTACGAGCAGTACTTC
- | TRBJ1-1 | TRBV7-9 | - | CASSFSRSLNTEAFF | TGTGCCAGCAGCTTCTCGCGGTCCCTCAACACTGAAGCTTTCTTT
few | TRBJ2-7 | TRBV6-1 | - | CASSESLAAGTRFEQYF | TGTGCCAGCAGTGAATCGTTGGCGGCAGGGACGCGGTTCGAGCAGTACTTC
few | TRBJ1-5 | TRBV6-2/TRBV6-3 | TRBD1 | CASSSTGAANPQHF | TGTGCCAGCAGTTCCACAGGGGCCGCTAATCCCCAGCATTTT
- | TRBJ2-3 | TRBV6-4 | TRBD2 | CASSPSGGSTDTQYF | TGTGCCAGCAGTCCTAGCGGGGGGTCCACAGATACGCAGTATTTT
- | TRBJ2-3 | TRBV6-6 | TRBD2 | CASSWGGGTDTQYF | TGTGCCAGCAGTTGGGGGGGAGGCACAGATACGCAGTATTTT
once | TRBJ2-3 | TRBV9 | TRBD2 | CASSPAGGGADTQYF | TGTGCCAGCAGCCCAGCGGGGGGGGGGGCAGATACGCAGTATTTT
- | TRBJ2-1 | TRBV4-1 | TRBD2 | CASSQAALPASGSYNEQFF | TGCGCCAGCAGCCAAGCCGCTCTCCCGGCTAGCGGGTCCTACAATGAGCAGTTCTTC
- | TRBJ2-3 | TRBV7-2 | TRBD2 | CASSLFRGGTSTHTQYF | TGTGCCAGCAGCTTATTCCGGGGGGGGACTAGCACACATACGCAGTATTTT
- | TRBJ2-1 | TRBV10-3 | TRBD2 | CAISESVAGGLGYNEQFF | TGTGCCATCAGTGAGTCGGTGGCGGGGGGGCTAGGATACAATGAGCAGTTCTTC
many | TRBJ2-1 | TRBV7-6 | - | CASSLAGFLNNEQFF | TGTGCCAGCAGCTTAGCGGGGTTTTTAAACAATGAGCAGTTCTTC
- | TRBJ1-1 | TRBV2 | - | CASSDLIEWAFF | TGTGCCAGCAGCGACTTGATCGAGTGGGCTTTCTTT
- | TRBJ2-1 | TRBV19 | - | CASRFRGVYNEQFF | TGTGCCAGTAGATTCAGGGGTGTCTACAATGAGCAGTTCTTC
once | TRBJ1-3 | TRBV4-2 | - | CASSQDILGPYFSGNTIYF | TGTGCCAGCAGCCAAGATATATTGGGACCTTACTTCTCTGGAAACACCATATATTTT
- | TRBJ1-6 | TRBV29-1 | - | CSVETRDGLDF | TGCAGCGTTGAAACCCGGGACGGCCTCGACTTT
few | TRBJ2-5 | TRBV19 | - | CASSRSQETQYF | TGTGCCAGTAGTCGAAGCCAAGAGACCCAGTACTTC
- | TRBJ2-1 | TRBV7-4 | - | CASSLVEGGAWPYNEQFF | TGTGCCAGCAGCTTAGTAGAGGGGGGAGCTTGGCCCTACAATGAGCAGTTCTTC
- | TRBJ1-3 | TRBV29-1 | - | CSVGTGFSGNTIYF | TGCAGCGTTGGTACAGGCTTCTCTGGAAACACCATATATTTT
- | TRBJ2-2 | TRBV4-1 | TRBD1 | CASSPRYDRGRGNTGELFF | TGCGCCAGCAGCCCTCGTTATGACAGGGGGCGCGGGAACACCGGGGAGCTGTTTTTT
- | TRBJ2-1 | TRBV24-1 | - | CATRGEPGSYNEQFF | TGTGCCACCAGGGGAGAACCGGGGTCCTACAATGAGCAGTTCTTC
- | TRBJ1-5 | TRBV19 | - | CASSGISGMYSNQPQHF | TGTGCCAGTAGTGGGATTTCAGGAATGTATAGCAATCAGCCCCAGCATTTT
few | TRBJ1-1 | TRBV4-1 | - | CASSQDPGAGTEAFF | TGCGCCAGCAGCCAAGATCCAGGGGCTGGAACTGAAGCTTTCTTT
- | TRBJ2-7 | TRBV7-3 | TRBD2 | CASSLLAGSSYEQYF | TGTGCCAGCAGCTTACTAGCGGGGAGTTCCTACGAGCAGTACTTC
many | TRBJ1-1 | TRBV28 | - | CASLKPNGQEAFF | TGTGCCAGCCTTAAACCCAATGGGCAGGAAGCTTTCTTT
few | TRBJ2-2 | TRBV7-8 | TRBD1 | CASSPVPGQPNTGELFF | TGTGCCAGCAGCCCTGTCCCGGGACAGCCCAACACCGGGGAGCTGTTTTTT
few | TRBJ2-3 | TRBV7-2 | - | CASSFAGSTDTQYF | TGTGCCAGCAGCTTCGCCGGGTCCACAGATACGCAGTATTTT
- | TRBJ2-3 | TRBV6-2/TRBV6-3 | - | CASRPPGPTDGTQYF | TGTGCCAGCAGACCACCGGGACCTACGGATGGTACGCAGTATTTT
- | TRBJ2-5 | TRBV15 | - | CATSRARTIKETQYF | TGTGCCACCAGCAGAGCGCGCACAATAAAAGAGACCCAGTACTTC
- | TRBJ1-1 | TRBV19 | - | CASRRNRDAEAFF | TGTGCCAGTAGGAGAAATAGAGACGCTGAAGCTTTCTTT
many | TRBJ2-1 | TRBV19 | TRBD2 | CASSITSGTYNEQFF | TGTGCCAGTAGTATTACTAGCGGTACCTACAATGAGCAGTTCTTC